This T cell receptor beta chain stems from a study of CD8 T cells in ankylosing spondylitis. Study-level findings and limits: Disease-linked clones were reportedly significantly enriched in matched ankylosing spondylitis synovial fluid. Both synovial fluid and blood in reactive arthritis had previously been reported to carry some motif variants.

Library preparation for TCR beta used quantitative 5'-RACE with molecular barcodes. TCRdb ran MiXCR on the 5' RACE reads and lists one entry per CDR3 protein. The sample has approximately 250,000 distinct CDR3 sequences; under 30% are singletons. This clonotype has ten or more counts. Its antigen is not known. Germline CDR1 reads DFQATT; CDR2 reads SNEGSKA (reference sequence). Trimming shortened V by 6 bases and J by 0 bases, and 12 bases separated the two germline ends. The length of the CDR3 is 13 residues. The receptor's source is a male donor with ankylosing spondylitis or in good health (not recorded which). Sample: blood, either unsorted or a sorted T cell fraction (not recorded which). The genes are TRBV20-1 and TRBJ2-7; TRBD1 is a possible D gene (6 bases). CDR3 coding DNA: TGCAGTGCCCAAGGACAGAACTCCTACGAGCAGTACTTC. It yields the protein CSAQGQNSYEQYF.